The 17 T cell receptor beta chains reported below all come from one sample, sequenced in a study of cytomegalovirus exposure and HLA in healthy donors. 60 Vbeta and 13 Jbeta primers were used in PCR. The method was immunoSEQ multiplex PCR; TCRdb's version includes in-frame clones alone and lacks a portion of them. The sample shows approximately 120,000 clones, approximately 80% of them seen only once. Sequenced sample: PBMCs. These receptors came from a man in his fifties or sixties in good health and CMV-seronegative.

The CDR3 spells CATSSQRIQETQYF. CDR3 DNA: TGTGCCACCAGCTCACAGCGGATACAAGAGACCCAGTACTTC. This rearrangement joins TRBV15 to TRBJ2-5; perhaps TRBD2 as D (5 bases). Germline values: CDR1 LNHNV, CDR2 YYDKDF (reference sequence). Deletions cut 5 bases from V and 2 bases from J, with 12 bases between. The CDR3 loop spans 14 amino acids.

V gene TRBV15 combines with J gene TRBJ2-1, with D possibly matching TRBD1 (6 bases). CDR1 and CDR2 (germline): LNHNV, YYDKDF (reference sequence). V gave up 0 bases and J gave up 2 bases, with 8 bases separating them. The CDR3 runs to 15 residues. The CDR3 region is CATSRERGTYNEQFF. The CDR3 DNA is TGTGCCACCAGCAGAGAGAGGGGGACCTACAATGAGCAGTTCTTC.

The chain links TRBV9 to TRBJ2-3, with 10 bases lining up with TRBD1. The CDR3 totals 15 residues. The germline V gene encodes CDR1 SGDLS and CDR2 YYNGEE. The ends lost 3 bases at V and 3 bases at J; junction bases unmatched: 4. As DNA, the CDR3 is TGTGCCAGCAGCGAGAGACAGGGGGCGACAGATACGCAGTATTTT. Its protein product is CASSERQGATDTQYF.

This clone was detected once. J is TRBJ2-3 and V is TRBV7-2; TRBD2 aligns across 10 bases. Unmatched junction bases numbered 4, after V lost 4 bases and J lost 3 bases. Germline V CDR1 and CDR2: SGHTA, FQGNSA. CDR3 length: 15 amino acids. This CDR3 reads CASSSQAGGTDTQYF. The CDR3, as DNA: TGTGCCAGCAGCTCACAAGCGGGAGGGACAGATACGCAGTATTTT.

The V call is TRBV28, the J call TRBJ2-3; 7 bases agree with TRBD2. CDR1 is MDHEN and CDR2 is SYDVKM in the germline V gene. V trimming: 1 base; J trimming: 3 bases; junction bases outside the gene matches: 7. This CDR3 has 16 residues. CDR3 protein: CASSLSGRGGTDTQYF. CDR3 nucleotide sequence: TGTGCCAGCAGTTTATCGGGGAGGGGAGGGACAGATACGCAGTATTTT.

The chain uses TRBV7-6 and TRBJ2-1; D uncertain. This CDR3 region has 8 residues. V shed 8 bases and J shed 9 bases, with 2 bases lying between them. Germline assignment: CDR1 SGHVS and CDR2 FNYEAQ. CDR3 coding DNA: TGTGCCAGCCTTGAGCAGTTCTTC. Amino acids: CASLEQFF.

The rearrangement joins TRBV29-1 to TRBJ2-5, with a possible D match to TRBD1 (6 bases). The germline CDR1 and CDR2 sequences are SQVTM and ANQGSEA. The V and J ends lost 3 bases and 2 bases respectively, with 10 bases between them. This CDR3 is 13 amino acids long. The CDR3 region has the DNA TGCAGCGTTGAGAGGGGGTCTCAAGAGACCCAGTACTTC. This gives the protein CSVERGSQETQYF. Variable domain in full (rest from reference TRBV29-1 and TRBJ2-5): SAVISQKPSRDICQRGTSLTIQCQVDSQVTMMFWYRQQPGQSLTLIATANQGSEATYESGFVIDKFPISRPNLTFSTLTVSNMSPEDSSIYLCSVERGSQETQYFGPGTRLLVL.

The rearrangement links TRBV10-3 to TRBJ2-2; possible D gene TRBD1, 6 bases. Trimming stripped 4 bases from V and 11 bases from J, with 17 bases between. The germline V gene encodes CDR1 ENHRY and CDR2 SYGVKD. There are 14 residues in the CDR3. Here the CDR3 DNA reads TGTGCCATCAGTGCGAGGACAGATCCGGGAGAGCTGTTTTTT. This translates into CAISARTDPGELFF.

The chain combines TRBV28 with TRBJ2-1, with 10 bases matching TRBD2. V trimming: 3 bases; J trimming: 7 bases; junction bases outside the gene matches: 9. Looked up from germline, CDR1 is MDHEN and CDR2 is SYDVKM. The CDR3 length is 16 residues. The CDR3 reads CASSLSHSGRRNEQFF. The CDR3 DNA reads TGTGCCAGCAGTTTGAGCCATAGCGGGAGGAGGAATGAGCAGTTCTTC.

The chain carries TRBV9 and TRBJ2-2, with 15 nucleotides matching TRBD2. The CDR3 contains 18 residues. V trimming: 4 bases; J trimming: 0 bases; junction bases outside the gene matches: 4. Germline V gives CDR1 SGDLS, CDR2 YYNGEE. The CDR3 nucleotides read TGTGCCAGCAGCTGGGGACTAGCGGGAGGAACGAACACCGGGGAGCTGTTTTTT. Protein: CASSWGLAGGTNTGELFF.

The chain employs TRBV30 and TRBJ2-1; no clear D gene. This CDR3 is 11 amino acids long. The V end was cut by 2 bases, the J end by 9 bases, with 8 bases between. Germline V gene sequence: CDR1 GTSNPN, CDR2 SVGIG (reference sequence). CDR3 loop: CAWSPFGEQFF. CDR3 coding DNA: TGTGCCTGGAGTCCGTTCGGTGAGCAGTTCTTC.

This clone has just a few counts. This chain links TRBV19 with TRBJ1-4; D is ambiguous. V was shortened by 4 bases and J by 6 bases, with 6 bases between the two germline ends. CDR3 length: 12 amino acids. Germline V gene data show CDR1 as LNHDA and CDR2 as SQIVND (reference sequence). CDR3 nucleotides: TGTGCCAGTAGTACTAGAGATGAAAAACTGTTTTTT. Protein: CASSTRDEKLFF.

The chain is built from TRBV2 and TRBJ2-1, with 9 bases fitting TRBD2. The CDR3 is 16 amino acids. V shed 7 bases, J shed 0 bases, and the junction held 7 bases outside the gene matches. Looked up from germline, CDR1 is SNHLY and CDR2 is FYNNEI. CDR3 nucleotide sequence: TGTGCCAGCAAAGAGGAAGCGGGGGGCTCCTACAATGAGCAGTTCTTC. Its translation: CASKEEAGGSYNEQFF.

About this clone: Its ends do not fully match the called genes, so a read error is possible. The chain links TRBV7-7 to TRBJ2-3; D ambiguous. CDR3 length equals 13 residues. CDR1 and CDR2 (germline): SSHAT, FNYEAQ (reference sequence). This CDR3 is CASSSQKTDTQYF. CDR3 coding DNA: TGTGCTAGCAGCTCCCAGAAGACTGATACGCAGTATTTT.

J is TRBJ1-4 and V is TRBV4-3, with D possibly TRBD1 on 5 matching bases. V lost 3 bases, J lost 0 bases, and 14 bases lay in between. Germline V gene sequence: CDR1 LGHNA, CDR2 YSLEER. The CDR3 covers 17 residues. This CDR3 is CASSQGPGRATNEKLFF. The CDR3 DNA reads as TGCGCCAGCAGCCAGGGGCCTGGCCGCGCAACTAATGAAAAACTGTTTTTT.

The chain couples TRBV7-2 to TRBJ2-7, with D possibly TRBD2 on 5 matching bases. The germline V and J ends were trimmed by 0 bases and 4 bases, with 7 bases remaining between them. Germline values: CDR1 SGHTA, CDR2 FQGNSA. CDR3 length: 13 amino acids. The CDR3 here is CASSLAREYEQYF. The CDR3, as DNA: TGTGCCAGCAGCTTAGCAAGGGAGTACGAGCAGTACTTC.

The J gene is TRBJ1-4, the V gene TRBV29-1; D is undetermined. This CDR3 region has 13 residues. The germline V and J ends were trimmed by 7 bases and 7 bases, with 16 bases remaining between them. Germline lookup yields CDR1 SQVTM and CDR2 ANQGSEA. In DNA form, the CDR3 reads TGCAGCGCGGACCCGGGGTGGGGTGAAAAACTGTTTTTT. The encoded protein is CSADPGWGEKLFF.